This T cell receptor beta chain was found in a study of beta chain features in type 1 diabetes. This clone was detected only a few times. Its specificity is unknown. One junction end does not reproduce the germline sequence, and a read error may be involved. Whole-study results and caveats: Significant though moderate, a shortening of TCRB CDR3s appeared in all four CD4+ subsets of Type 1 diabetes patients. Possibly, sequencing cDNA over-represented cells that had high TCR expression levels.

Sorting gave populations that all exceeded 98% purity. Expressed TCRB transcripts were sequenced, since all the RNA that had been isolated was reverse transcribed. Libraries were prepared by immunoSEQ multiplex PCR; TCRdb keeps only in-frame clonotypes and omits some of them. There are fewer than 400,000 clones in the sample; around 9.3% occur only once, and 0.95% to 1.1% lies in the top ten. The CDR3 spans 14 residues. Looked up from germline, CDR1 is MNHEY and CDR2 is SVGAGI. The rearrangement links TRBV6-5 to TRBJ2-3; 9 bases line up with TRBD1. Material for sequencing was central memory CD4+ T cells from blood. This TCR derives from a man under 40 with type 1 diabetes. CDR3 sequence reads: CAISPGTGSDTQYF. CDR3 nucleotide sequence: TGTGCCATCAGTCCCGGGACAGGGTCTGATACGCAGTATTTT.